This T cell receptor beta chain was retrieved from a study of PD-1 blockade in classical Hodgkin lymphoma (dated by TCRdb to 2020 to 2021). Study-level background: Nivolumab dosing was 3 mg/kg intravenously every 2 weeks, continuing until either disease progression or unacceptable toxicity. To define a peripheral blood immune signature of response to PD-1 blockade in classical Hodgkin lymphoma, the study combined TCR beta sequencing with CyTOF. Overall results and qualifications from the work: By C4D1, a significant rise was seen in CD4+ TCR diversity but not in CD8+ TCR diversity (p=0.0027 vs p=0.16), and the rise was most apparent among complete responders (p=0.02). The study was limited to a single clinical trial cohort, and causes of repertoire differences, possibly disease activity or prior therapy, remained undefined. Baseline TCR diversity was reported as lower in newly diagnosed patients than in healthy donors, and lower still in relapsed/refractory patients. Trial patients achieving complete response had baseline diversity similar to newly diagnosed patients, whereas partial responders and progressors had significantly lower diversity. Lower diversity was seen in patients whose nivolumab began less than 1 year after ASCT, and these patients were left out of later analyses so that immune reconstitution would not confound the results.

The Qiagen DNeasy kit was used to extract genomic DNA from unsorted PBMCs and from the negatively selected CD4+ and CD8+ fractions. TCR beta CDR3 regions were subjected to amplification by immunoSEQ multiplex PCR with primers that anneal to V and J segments. A synthetic immune receptor repertoire was used to minimize amplification bias, and remaining bias was computationally removed after sequencing. As for how the authors treated the data: Repertoire diversity was quantified as the Shannon entropy index using custom Python scripts. Unsorted, CD4+ and CD8+ repertoires were analyzed separately, except for combined analyses in which CD4+ and CD8+ sequences were merged in silico. Clonal expansion was defined as at least a 2-fold frequency increase after treatment relative to C1D1, with a pseudocount of 0.5 for undetected baseline clones. Singleton clones were defined as clones with 0 or 1 copy at C1D1, and non-singleton clones were defined as clones with 2 or more copies. Clones expanded in unsorted samples were assigned a CD4+, CD8+ or unknown annotation through matching of protein sequences in sorted samples from the same patient. Wilcoxon tests on paired samples were used to test diversity changes from C1D1 to C4D1. TCRdb took over this immuneACCESS table, retaining in-frame rearrangements with V and J assigned. Such tables are incomplete; in checked studies, under half of the missing clones stem from an unresolved V gene, and the remainder is unexplained. V and J calls plus clone size are reproduced from that table; the DNA served to infer D and trimming. The sample has 6,500 to 9,000 clones on record, more than 70% of them singletons. The top ten clones comprise about 40% of the sample.

In regard to this clone: This receptor's antigen is unknown. Base qualities are not at hand, and no much larger clone is one base apart.

The cysteine opens and the phenylalanine closes a CDR3 of 15 amino acids. CDR3 DNA is the only sequence kept; it has 45 bases, read in frame from the first base. The V and J ends are trimmed by 0 bases and 6 bases, leaving 15 bases between them. According to the study, the label for this sample's time point signals: cycle 4 day 1 (C4D1), after 6 weeks of nivolumab. Relapse after autologous stem cell transplantation had occurred in all trial patients, and cohorts A, B and C were distinguished by prior brentuximab vedotin exposure. The trial cohort included 50 to 70 patients with relapsed/refractory classical Hodgkin lymphoma, and each patient had a best overall response of complete response, partial response or progressive disease. Trial patients were treated with single-agent nivolumab in the multi-cohort phase II CheckMate 205 trial. An independent review committee assessed best overall response by applying the 2007 International Working Group response criteria. PBMCs from the trial were collected at three points: immediately before nivolumab initiation (C1D1), and during therapy at cycle 2 day 1 and cycle 4 day 1. Peripheral blood was collected in 8 mL Vacutainer Cell Preparation Tubes, from which PBMCs were isolated by centrifugation and then cryopreserved.

This TCR was sampled from a human donor with classical Hodgkin lymphoma. This material consisted of peripheral blood mononuclear cells (PBMCs), taken before the fourth cycle of nivolumab. The chain joins TRBV23-1 to TRBJ2-7; confidence is insufficient to name the D gene. TRBV23-1 is filed as an ORF, its function uncertain. CDR3 protein: CASSQSGRWALEQYF. The nucleotides are TGCGCCAGCAGTCAATCCGGCAGGTGGGCTCTCGAGCAGTACTTC.